The rows below give T cell receptor beta chains drawn from one sample of a study of blood T cell repertoires in COVID-19. Sequenced by immunoSEQ multiplex PCR; TCRdb stores in-frame clones only, minus some. The data contain 88,000 or so clones, about 89% of them singletons. The sequenced material came from PBMCs or T cells enriched from blood (not recorded which). These receptors came from a woman in her fifties or sixties with acute COVID-19. Each CDR3 is given with its conserved first and last residue. A D gene is named only where the DNA matches it firmly. The size of a clone is reported for some rows only, either as once, few or many, or as a class for expanded clones.

V gene	clone size	D gene	J gene	CDR3 protein	CDR3 DNA
TRBV6-5	NA	TRBD1	TRBJ1-6	CASSYSAGQGSHF	TGTGCCAGCAGTTACTCGGCGGGACAGGGGTCCCACTTT
TRBV10-3	NA	TRBD1	TRBJ1-5	CAISSTGNNQPQHF	TGTGCCATCAGTTCGACAGGGAACAATCAGCCCCAGCATTTT
TRBV18	NA	NA	TRBJ1-1	CASSPLAGQTNTEAFF	TGTGCCAGCTCACCATTGGCAGGACAAACGAACACTGAAGCTTTCTTT
TRBV19	NA	NA	TRBJ1-6	CASSRRPFGDSINSPLHF	TGTGCCAGTAGTCGACGACCCTTCGGTGACTCCATCAATTCACCCCTCCACTTT
TRBV9	NA	NA	TRBJ1-3	CASSSGHSGNTIYF	TGTGCCAGCAGCTCCGGTCACTCTGGAAACACCATATATTTT
TRBV15	NA	NA	TRBJ1-1	CATSRGGTEAFF	TGTGCCACCAGCAGGGGGGGGACTGAAGCTTTCTTT
TRBV19	NA	NA	TRBJ1-2	CASSIRERGYTF	TGTGCCAGTAGTATCAGGGAACGTGGCTACACCTTC
TRBV19	NA	TRBD1	TRBJ1-4	CASSSRDRGGEKLFF	TGTGCCAGTAGTTCCCGGGACAGGGGAGGTGAAAAACTGTTTTTT
TRBV2	NA	TRBD1	TRBJ1-5	CASSFGQVGVSNQPQHF	TGTGCCAGCAGTTTTGGACAGGTGGGAGTTAGCAATCAGCCCCAGCATTTT
TRBV6-2/TRBV6-3	NA	NA	TRBJ2-3	CASSPGIAPDTQYF	TGTGCCAGCAGTCCCGGGATAGCGCCAGATACGCAGTATTTT
TRBV19	NA	NA	TRBJ1-4	CASSMGTGGEKLFF	TGTGCCAGTAGTATGGGAACAGGAGGGGAAAAACTGTTTTTT
TRBV11-2	NA	NA	TRBJ2-7	CASSLEAHAAYEQYF	TGTGCCAGCAGCTTAGAGGCCCATGCGGCCTACGAGCAGTACTTC
TRBV4-1	NA	NA	TRBJ1-4	CASSQDRVNEKLFF	TGCGCCAGCAGCCAAGACAGGGTAAATGAAAAACTGTTTTTT
TRBV19	NA	NA	TRBJ1-1	CASTLGAVNTEAFF	TGTGCCAGTACCCTAGGTGCAGTGAACACTGAAGCTTTCTTT
TRBV19	few	NA	TRBJ2-1	CASSIAAEAYNEQFF	TGTGCCAGTAGTATCGCAGCGGAAGCCTACAATGAGCAGTTCTTC
TRBV13	few	NA	TRBJ1-1	CASSFNFRTEAFF	TGTGCCAGCAGCTTCAACTTTCGCACTGAAGCTTTCTTT
TRBV6-6	NA	TRBD2	TRBJ2-3	CASSPRTSGHTDTQYF	TGTGCCAGCAGTCCCCGGACTAGCGGACACACAGATACGCAGTATTTT
TRBV5-4	NA	NA	TRBJ2-2	CASSLDGGSANTGELFF	TGTGCCAGCAGCTTGGATGGGGGGAGTGCGAACACCGGGGAGCTGTTTTTT
TRBV7-9	NA	TRBD1	TRBJ1-2	CASSSTSDRDGHYGYTF	TGTGCCAGCAGCTCAACCTCGGACAGGGATGGGCACTATGGCTACACCTTC
TRBV7-3	NA	NA	TRBJ2-3	CASSLTGAEVTDTQYF	TGTGCCAGCAGCTTAACGGGAGCGGAAGTCACAGATACGCAGTATTTT
TRBV15	NA	NA	TRBJ2-1	CATSRVAGSIYNEQFF	TGTGCCACCAGCAGAGTCGCCGGGTCCATCTACAATGAGCAGTTCTTC
TRBV9	NA	NA	TRBJ2-3	CASSVGGSTDTQYF	TGTGCCAGCAGCGTCGGAGGCAGCACAGATACGCAGTATTTT
TRBV2	NA	NA	TRBJ2-1	CASRRTYNEQFF	TGTGCCAGCAGGAGGACCTACAATGAGCAGTTCTTC
TRBV11-2	NA	TRBD2	TRBJ2-1	CASSPGGSGRSFEQFF	TGTGCCAGCAGCCCCGGGGGTAGCGGGAGAAGTTTTGAGCAGTTCTTC
TRBV19	NA	TRBD1	TRBJ2-1	CASSIDRGRRNEQFF	TGTGCCAGTAGTATTGACAGGGGGCGACGAAATGAGCAGTTCTTC
TRBV27	NA	TRBD1	TRBJ1-2	CASSPRDRAKANYGYTF	TGTGCCAGCAGTCCCCGGGACAGGGCGAAAGCTAACTATGGCTACACCTTC
TRBV19	NA	NA	TRBJ1-6	CASSIGSSPLHF	TGTGCCAGTAGTATCGGGAGTTCACCCCTCCACTTT
TRBV5-6	once	NA	TRBJ1-2	CASSPLRDYGYTF	TGTGCCAGCAGCCCGTTACGGGACTATGGCTACACCTTC
TRBV7-6	NA	NA	TRBJ2-7	CASSSGSPEQYF	TGTGCCAGCAGCTCGGGATCCCCTGAGCAGTACTTC